This T cell receptor (beta chain) originates from a study of beta chain features in type 1 diabetes. General study findings and limits: Among all four CD4+ subsets, Type 1 diabetes patients had TCRB CDR3s that were moderately but significantly shorter.

The V end was cut by 0 bases, the J end by 9 bases, with 16 bases between. Germline V gene data show CDR1 as SGHRS and CDR2 as YFSETQ. The CDR3 runs to 15 residues. About this clone: Its target is unknown.

Sequencing targeted expressed TCRB transcripts, as all isolated RNA had been reverse transcribed. Method: immunoSEQ multiplex PCR; TCRdb's copy keeps in-frame clones and lacks some. The table lists about 27,000 clones, roughly three fifths of them singletons. Every single donor gave one heparinised blood draw, and these averaged around 0.12 L. The receptor comes from a woman under 30 with type 1 diabetes. The genes are TRBV5-1 and TRBJ2-1; D might be TRBD1 (5 bases). Sequencing was done on a sample of Tregs from blood. CDR3 loop: CASSLVKGFESEQFF. CDR3 sequence (DNA): TGCGCCAGCAGCTTGGTGAAGGGGTTTGAATCTGAGCAGTTCTTC.